These 15 T cell receptor beta chains originate from one sample sequenced in a study of T cell responses to AZD1222 COVID-19 vaccine. Profiled with immunoSEQ multiplex PCR; TCRdb holds only in-frame clones, not every one. The table shows 99,000 or so clones, with 80% to 90% occurring only once. The sequenced sample was peripheral blood, obtained on day 0 of AZD1222 vaccination. The receptors were gathered from an adult in good health.

V is TRBV21-1 and J is TRBJ1-2. TRBV21-1 is a pseudogene locus. CDR3 length equals 13 residues. The CDR3 is CASSTPPSHGYTF. In DNA form, the CDR3 reads TGTGCCAGCAGCACCCCCCCGTCCCATGGCTACACCTTC.

The chain combines TRBV5-1 with TRBJ2-5, with D possibly being TRBD2 (5 bases). Germline assignment: CDR1 SGHRS and CDR2 YFSETQ. This CDR3 comprises 16 residues. The V and J ends lost 5 bases and 4 bases respectively, with 21 bases between them. This chain's CDR3 is CASSVPLAFWAETQYF. In DNA form, the CDR3 reads TGCGCCAGCAGTGTACCCCTAGCATTTTGGGCAGAGACCCAGTACTTC.

J is TRBJ2-7 and V is TRBV28; tentative D call: TRBD2 (5 bases). V shed 6 bases and J shed 9 bases, with 18 bases lying between them. Per the germline V gene, CDR1 is MDHEN and CDR2 is SYDVKM. The CDR3 runs 13 residues. CDR3 in amino acids: CASSPEALGRQYF. Here the CDR3 DNA reads TGTGCCAGCAGCCCCGAGGCCCTAGGGAGGCAGTACTTC.

The gene calls are TRBV7-2 and TRBJ1-6, with TRBD1 matching 9 bases. V trimming: 6 bases; J trimming: 7 bases; junction bases outside the gene matches: 7. Looked up from germline, CDR1 is SGHTA and CDR2 is FQGNSA. CDR3 length: 15 amino acids. In DNA, the CDR3 is TGTGCCAGCAGACCAGGGGGGACAGGGAATTCACCCCTCCACTTT. It is translated as CASRPGGTGNSPLHF.

V usage is TRBV5-5 and J usage is TRBJ2-5; D is perhaps TRBD1 (5 bases). The CDR3 totals 12 residues. V lost 0 bases and J 6 bases, leaving 6 bases between the germline ends. Germline V gene lookup returns CDR1 SGHKS and CDR2 YYEKEE (reference sequence). CDR3 in DNA: TGTGCCAGCAGCTTGGCAGGGCAGACCCAGTACTTC. This gives the protein CASSLAGQTQYF. Combining the CDR3 with reference TRBV5-5 and TRBJ2-5 gives the whole variable domain DAGVTQSPTHLIKTRGQQVTLRCSPISGHKSVSWYQQVLGQGPQFIFQYYEKEERGRGNFPDRFSARQFPNYSSELNVNALLLGDSALYLCASSLAGQTQYFGPGTRLLVL.

This rearrangement joins TRBV7-9 to TRBJ2-7; D call uncertain. This CDR3 is 15 amino acids long. From germline, CDR1 is SEHNR and CDR2 FQNEAQ (reference sequence). V was shortened by 2 bases and J by 0 bases, with 11 bases between the two germline ends. The CDR3 DNA is TGTGCCAGCAGCTTACCGGCAGCGAGCTCCTACGAGCAGTACTTC. Its translation: CASSLPAASSYEQYF.

This chain links TRBV5-4 with TRBJ2-1; the D gene is possibly TRBD2 (6 bases). Germline V CDR1 and CDR2: SGHNT, YYREEE (reference sequence). The CDR3 extends over 13 amino acids. V dropped 1 base and J dropped 5 bases, with 7 bases sitting between them. CDR3 nucleotides: TGTGCCAGCAGCTTGAGCGGGCACAATGAGCAGTTCTTC. Protein sequence: CASSLSGHNEQFF.

The chain carries TRBV11-1 and TRBJ2-3; possibly TRBD2 for D (6 bases). Between the trimmed V and J ends, which lost 5 bases and 2 bases, there was a span of 11 bases. The CDR3 loop spans 14 amino acids. Germline V gives CDR1 SGHAT, CDR2 FQDESV (reference sequence). The CDR3, as DNA: TGTGCCAGCAGCCCCGGGAGACCCACAGATACGCAGTATTTT. This gives the protein CASSPGRPTDTQYF. The variable domain in full, completed from reference TRBV11-1 and TRBJ2-3, reads EAEVAQSPRYKITEKSQAVAFWCDPISGHATLYWYRQILGQGPELLVQFQDESVVDDSQLPKDRFSAERLKGVDSTLKIQPAELGDSAMYLCASSPGRPTDTQYFGPGTRLTVL.

V is TRBV4-3 and J is TRBJ2-7; 7 bases are shared with TRBD2. Germline V lookup: CDR1 LGHNA, CDR2 YSLEER. V lost 0 bases, J lost 2 bases, and 7 bases stayed unmatched. CDR3 size: 16 residues. CDR3 in DNA: TGCGCCAGCAGCCAAGAAGGTTTAGCGGGTGCCTACGAGCAGTACTTC. Protein product: CASSQEGLAGAYEQYF.

The chain uses TRBV4-3 and TRBJ1-2; the D gene is possibly TRBD1 (6 bases). The germline V gene encodes CDR1 LGHNA and CDR2 YSLEER. The length of the CDR3 is 13 residues. The ends were cut back, 3 bases at V and 4 bases at J, with 9 bases in the middle. CDR3 loop: CASSQQGLYGYTF. The DNA for the CDR3 is TGCGCCAGCAGCCAGCAGGGGCTCTATGGCTACACCTTC.

The chain is built from TRBV4-3 and TRBJ2-3; 15 nucleotides match TRBD2. CDR1 and CDR2 from the germline V gene are LGHNA and YSLEER. V dropped 4 bases and J dropped 2; count of bases not matched to a gene: 10. This CDR3 spans 19 amino acids. The CDR3 protein is CASSLEVGLAGGNTDTQYF. Here the CDR3 DNA reads TGCGCCAGCAGCCTGGAGGTGGGACTAGCGGGGGGAAACACAGATACGCAGTATTTT.

The chain uses TRBV5-1 and TRBJ1-6; 8 bases are shared with TRBD1. From germline, CDR1 is SGHRS and CDR2 YFSETQ. The trim removed 1 base at V and 0 bases at J, leaving 15 bases unmatched. The CDR3 has 21 residues. Here the CDR3 DNA reads TGCGCCAGCAGCTTGTCGAGCCCCACGAGACAGGGGAGCTCCTATAATTCACCCCTCCACTTT. Protein: CASSLSSPTRQGSSYNSPLHF. The entire variable domain, with the rest obtained from reference TRBV5-1 and TRBJ1-6, is as follows: KAGVTQTPRYLIKTRGQQVTLSCSPISGHRSVSWYQQTPGQGLQFLFEYFSETQRNKGNFPGRFSGRQFSNSRSEMNVSTLELGDSALYLCASSLSSPTRQGSSYNSPLHFGNGTRLTVT.

The V gene is TRBV4-3, the J gene TRBJ2-3; 10 nucleotides align to TRBD2. V trimming: 0 bases; J trimming: 8 bases; junction bases outside the gene matches: 11. CDR1 and CDR2 from the germline V gene are LGHNA and YSLEER. The CDR3 extends over 17 amino acids. CDR3 protein: CASSQEGSGGARGTQYF. In DNA, the CDR3 is TGCGCCAGCAGCCAAGAGGGGAGCGGGGGGGCAAGGGGTACGCAGTATTTT.

The chain uses TRBV28 and TRBJ1-6; a weak D match, TRBD1 (6 bases). Germline lookup yields CDR1 MDHEN and CDR2 SYDVKM. V gave up 5 bases and J gave up 0 bases, with 14 bases separating them. This CDR3 contains 17 residues. The CDR3: CASSHNRVASYNSPLHF. The CDR3 DNA reads TGTGCCAGCAGTCATAACAGGGTAGCCTCCTATAATTCACCCCTCCACTTT.

A note on this clone: Other DNA sequences of this sample code for an identical CDR3. The chain combines TRBV18 with TRBJ1-6, with a possible D match to TRBD1 (6 bases). Looked up from germline, CDR1 is KGHSH and CDR2 is LQKENI. The V end lost 1 base, the J end lost 7 bases, and 8 bases lay between the germline ends. CDR3 length equals 14 residues. The CDR3 protein is CASSPQGGNSPLHF. CDR3 nucleotide sequence: TGTGCCAGCTCACCACAGGGGGGAAATTCACCCCTCCACTTT.